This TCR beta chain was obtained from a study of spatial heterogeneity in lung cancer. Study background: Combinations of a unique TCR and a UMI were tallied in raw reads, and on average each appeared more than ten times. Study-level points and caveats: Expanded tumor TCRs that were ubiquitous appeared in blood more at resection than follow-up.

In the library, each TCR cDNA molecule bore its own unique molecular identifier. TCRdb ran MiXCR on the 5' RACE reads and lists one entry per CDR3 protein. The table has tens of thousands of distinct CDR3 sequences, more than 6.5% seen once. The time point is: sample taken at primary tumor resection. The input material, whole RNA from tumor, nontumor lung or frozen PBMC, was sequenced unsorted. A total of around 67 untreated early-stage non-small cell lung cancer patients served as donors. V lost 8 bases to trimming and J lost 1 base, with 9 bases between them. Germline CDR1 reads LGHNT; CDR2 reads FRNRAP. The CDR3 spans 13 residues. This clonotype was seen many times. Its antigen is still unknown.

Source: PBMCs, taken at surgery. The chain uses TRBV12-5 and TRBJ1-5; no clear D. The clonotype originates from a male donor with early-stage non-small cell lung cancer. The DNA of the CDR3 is TGTGCTAGTAGCCCGGGGAGCAATCAGCCCCAGCATTTT. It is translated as CASSPGSNQPQHF.